This is a list of T cell receptor beta chains from one sample in a study of T cells and Merkel cell carcinoma outcomes. This table comes from immunoSEQ multiplex PCR, and its TCRdb copy is limited to in-frame clones, with some not included. Of 6,500 to 7,500 clones in the sample, less than 95% were seen once. The sequenced material came from tumor tissue from Merkel cell carcinoma. These receptors all stem from a human donor with Merkel cell carcinoma. CDR3s include the opening cysteine and the closing phenylalanine or tryptophan. D genes are given only for firm matches. Rows may omit the clone size; those that give it use once, few, many or a size class.

D gene | clone size | J gene | V gene | CDR3 protein | CDR3 DNA
TRBD1 | NA | TRBJ2-1 | TRBV6-1 | CASAPDRVTNEQFF | TGTGCCAGCGCTCCGGACAGGGTTACCAATGAGCAGTTCTTC
NA | NA | TRBJ1-5 | TRBV19 | CASSRQRYSNQPQHF | TGTGCCAGTAGCCGACAGCGTTATAGCAATCAGCCCCAGCATTTT
NA | NA | TRBJ2-7 | TRBV13 | CASSSSQGTRSYEQYF | TGTGCCAGCAGCTCCTCCCAGGGAACGCGGTCCTACGAGCAGTACTTC
NA | NA | TRBJ2-5 | TRBV9 | CASSVDGSGGQETQYF | TGTGCCAGCAGCGTAGATGGTAGCGGCGGCCAAGAGACCCAGTACTTC
TRBD1 | NA | TRBJ2-3 | TRBV6-1 | CASSEATGVGTDTQYF | TGTGCCAGCAGTGAGGCCACAGGGGTGGGTACAGATACGCAGTATTTT
NA | NA | TRBJ1-2 | TRBV18 | CASSPRGPGGYTF | TGTGCCAGCTCACCCCGAGGTCCAGGGGGCTACACCTTC
NA | NA | TRBJ2-1 | TRBV5-1 | CASAEGSGGYNEQFF | TGCGCCAGCGCCGAAGGATCCGGCGGGTACAATGAACAGTTCTTC
TRBD2 | NA | TRBJ2-3 | TRBV19 | CASSPAGARGDTQYF | TGTGCCAGTAGTCCAGCGGGGGCCCGAGGGGATACGCAGTATTTT
NA | once | TRBJ2-4 | TRBV5-8 | CASSFLRATQYF | TGTGCCAGCAGCTTTTTAAGGGCTACTCAGTACTTC
NA | NA | TRBJ2-2 | TRBV7-9 | CASSLQESHNTGELFF | TGTGCCAGCAGCTTGCAGGAGAGCCATAACACCGGGGAGCTGTTTTTT
TRBD2 | NA | TRBJ2-1 | TRBV30 | CAWSGSLAGGSNEQFF | TGTGCCTGGAGTGGGTCACTAGCGGGCGGGTCGAATGAGCAGTTCTTC
NA | NA | TRBJ1-4 | TRBV29-1 | CSVGTGTNEKLFF | TGCAGCGTTGGGACGGGAACTAATGAAAAACTGTTTTTT
TRBD1 | NA | TRBJ1-5 | TRBV6-4 | CASSDGTGGEQPQHF | TGTGCCAGCAGTGATGGGACAGGGGGTGAGCAGCCCCAGCATTTT
NA | NA | TRBJ1-6 | TRBV15 | CATGLEDNSPLHF | TGTGCCACCGGTCTGGAGGATAATTCACCCCTCCACTTT
TRBD1 | NA | TRBJ2-5 | TRBV6-1 | CASSERGTGQETQYF | TGTGCCAGCAGTGAAAGGGGGACAGGTCAGGAGACCCAGTACTTC
NA | NA | TRBJ2-3 | TRBV19 | CASSIQGRRGDTQYF | TGTGCCAGTAGTATACAGGGTAGGAGGGGTGATACGCAGTATTTT
NA | few | TRBJ1-1 | TRBV7-2 | CASSPLIRGNTEAFF | TGTGCCAGCAGCCCGTTGATAAGGGGGAACACTGAAGCTTTCTTT
NA | NA | TRBJ2-1 | TRBV9 | CASSLRDYNEQFF | TGTGCCAGCAGCCTACGGGACTACAATGAGCAGTTCTTC
NA | NA | TRBJ2-4 | TRBV5-1 | CASSPGSANKNIQYF | TGCGCCAGCAGCCCCGGGAGCGCGAACAAAAACATTCAGTACTTC
TRBD1 | NA | TRBJ1-5 | TRBV7-9 | CASSYSDRVSNQPQHF | TGTGCCAGCAGCTACTCCGACAGGGTTAGCAATCAGCCCCAGCATTTT
NA | NA | TRBJ1-2 | TRBV19 | CASSGGLGDFYGYTF | TGTGCCAGTAGTGGCGGGTTGGGGGACTTCTATGGCTACACCTTC
TRBD1 | NA | TRBJ2-4 | TRBV15 | CATSSLRDRGNIQYF | TGTGCCACCAGCAGCCTCCGGGACAGGGGTAACATTCAGTACTTC
NA | NA | TRBJ2-3 | TRBV19 | CASSITEDTQYF | TGTGCCAGTAGTATTACAGAAGATACGCAGTATTTT
NA | NA | TRBJ2-2 | TRBV5-1 | CASSGGQPNTGELFF | TGCGCCAGCAGTGGAGGCCAGCCAAACACCGGGGAGCTGTTTTTT
NA | NA | TRBJ1-2 | TRBV27 | CASSPVGGNYGYTF | TGTGCCAGCAGTCCCGTCGGCGGTAACTATGGCTACACCTTC
NA | NA | TRBJ2-1 | TRBV27 | CASSFYGPTTTYNEQFF | TGTGCCAGCAGTTTTTACGGTCCGACTACCACCTACAATGAGCAGTTCTTC
TRBD2 | NA | TRBJ2-2 | TRBV19 | CASTGTSGVNTGELFF | TGTGCCAGTACCGGGACTAGCGGGGTAAACACCGGGGAGCTGTTTTTT
TRBD1 | few | TRBJ2-2 | TRBV4-1 | CASSPGQGAVYTGELFF | TGCGCCAGCAGCCCGGGACAGGGGGCAGTGTACACCGGGGAGCTGTTTTTT
TRBD2 | NA | TRBJ2-1 | TRBV7-2 | CASSLAPAGTSSNEQFF | TGTGCCAGCAGCTTAGCCCCCGCCGGGACTAGCAGCAATGAGCAGTTCTTC
NA | NA | TRBJ1-4 | TRBV19 | CASRTTFTTNEKLFF | TGTGCCAGTAGGACTACTTTTACAACTAATGAAAAACTGTTTTTT
NA | few | TRBJ1-5 | TRBV5-5 | CASSLDGLDNQPQHF | TGTGCCAGCAGCTTGGACGGGCTGGACAATCAGCCCCAGCATTTT
NA | NA | TRBJ1-1 | TRBV12-5 | CASGLGLNTEAFF | TGTGCTAGTGGTTTAGGGCTCAACACTGAAGCTTTCTTT
NA | NA | TRBJ2-6 | TRBV5-4 | CASSAAQGTGANVLTF | TGTGCCAGCAGCGCCGCTCAGGGAACTGGGGCCAACGTCCTAACTTTC
NA | NA | TRBJ1-3 | TRBV18 | CASSPQRDTGNTIYF | TGTGCCAGCTCACCACAGAGGGATACTGGAAACACCATATATTTT
NA | NA | TRBJ2-1 | TRBV4-2 | CASSPSRGTSYNEQFF | TGTGCCAGCAGCCCCTCCCGGGGGACCTCCTACAATGAGCAGTTCTTC
TRBD1 | NA | TRBJ2-5 | TRBV13 | CASSSKGQGETQYF | TGTGCCAGCAGCTCGAAAGGACAGGGTGAGACCCAGTACTTC
NA | NA | TRBJ2-2 | TRBV9 | CASSVEGELFF | TGTGCCAGCAGCGTAGAAGGGGAGCTGTTTTTT
NA | once | TRBJ1-5 | TRBV5-3 | CARSLMGRDQPQHF | TGTGCCAGAAGCTTGATGGGACGGGATCAGCCCCAGCATTTT
NA | NA | TRBJ2-5 | TRBV7-9 | CASSLASGALTDQETQYF | TGTGCCAGCAGCTTAGCGAGTGGGGCCTTGACAGATCAAGAGACCCAGTACTTC
NA | NA | TRBJ1-5 | TRBV30 | CAWSRALGQPQHF | TGTGCCTGGAGCCGGGCCCTAGGACAGCCCCAACATTTT
NA | NA | TRBJ1-1 | TRBV30 | CAWKGRTEAFF | TGTGCCTGGAAAGGTCGGACTGAAGCTTTCTTT
NA | NA | TRBJ2-2 | TRBV2 | CASRKLAGTGELFF | TGTGCCAGCAGAAAACTAGCTGGCACCGGGGAGCTGTTTTTT
NA | NA | TRBJ1-1 | TRBV6-1 | CASNGVERYTEAFF | TGTGCCAGCAACGGGGTGGAAAGGTACACTGAAGCTTTCTTT
TRBD2 | NA | TRBJ2-3 | TRBV7-8 | CASSLPGTSGGSTDTQYF | TGTGCCAGCAGCTTGCCCGGGACTAGCGGGGGTAGCACAGATACGCAGTATTTT
NA | NA | TRBJ1-2 | TRBV25-1 | CASSATGVEGYTF | TGTGCCAGCAGTGCGACAGGAGTAGAGGGCTACACCTTC
NA | NA | TRBJ2-2 | TRBV7-2 | CASSSYGVAGELFF | TGTGCCAGCAGCTCCTACGGGGTCGCGGGGGAGCTGTTTTTT
NA | NA | TRBJ1-2 | TRBV4-2 | CASSQDGGYTF | TGTGCCAGCAGCCAAGATGGGGGCTACACCTTC
NA | NA | TRBJ2-1 | TRBV9 | CASSVSGGHNEQFF | TGTGCCAGCAGCGTAAGTGGGGGGCACAATGAGCAGTTCTTC
NA | few | TRBJ2-5 | TRBV18 | CASSPTGETQYF | TGTGCCAGCTCACCCACCGGAGAGACCCAGTACTTC
NA | once | TRBJ2-7 | TRBV6-1 | CASRDQGLQYF | TGTGCCAGCAGAGATCAGGGTCTTCAGTACTTC
NA | NA | TRBJ1-1 | TRBV19 | CASSISQASPNTEAFF | TGTGCCAGTAGTATATCCCAAGCCAGCCCGAACACTGAAGCTTTCTTT
NA | few | TRBJ1-1 | TRBV7-9 | CASSLAGFEAFF | TGTGCCAGCAGCTTAGCGGGGTTCGAAGCTTTCTTT
TRBD1 | NA | TRBJ1-1 | TRBV7-9 | CASIHLQGAGTEAFF | TGTGCCAGCATCCACTTACAGGGGGCTGGGACTGAAGCTTTCTTT